The 17 T cell receptor beta chains listed next were all sequenced from one sample in a study of molecular identifiers for immune sequencing clone quantification. Via MiXCR, TCRdb re-called the PCR reads, giving one row per CDR3 protein. The sample carries around 480,000 distinct CDR3 sequences, approximately 25% recorded once. Sequenced sample: naive CD8+ T cells from blood, with Jurkat cell RNA spiked in. The subset was: FACS-sorted CD8+CD4-CCR7+CD45RA+ naive T cells. Receptors originate from a human donor in good health. Some libraries in this study had Jurkat cell RNA spiked in.

Many counts were recorded for this clonotype. The chain employs TRBV12-3 or TRBV12-4 and TRBJ2-3; 7 bases fit TRBD1. Trimming took 2 bases from V and 4 from J; bases not matched to a gene: 3. This CDR3 is 14 amino acids long. CDR3 coding DNA: TGTGCCAGCAGTTTAATAGGGGGCGCAGATACGCAGTATTTT. It yields the protein CASSLIGGADTQYF.

This clonotype has ten or more counts. CDR3 amino acids: CASSLLPENIQYF. The CDR3 DNA follows: TGTGCCAGCAGCTTATTGCCAGAAAACATTCAGTACTTC. The chain has TRBV7-3 and TRBJ2-4, with unresolved D. The V end was cut by 2 bases, the J end by 5 bases, with 7 bases between. This CDR3 has 13 residues. CDR1 and CDR2 (germline): SGHTA, FQGTGA.

This sequence joins TRBV4-1 and TRBJ2-2; D is perhaps TRBD2 (6 bases). The V end was cut by 0 bases, the J end by 4 bases, with 9 bases between. This CDR3 contains 15 residues. Germline CDR1 is MGHRA and CDR2 is YSYEKL. The CDR3 sequence is CASSQETSFTGELFF. DNA of the CDR3: TGCGCCAGCAGCCAAGAGACTAGTTTCACCGGGGAGCTGTTTTTT.

This clonotype was found many times. The chain uses TRBV5-6 and TRBJ2-7; TRBD2 is a possible D gene (6 bases). The CDR3 has 15 amino acids. Germline V CDR1 and CDR2: SGHDT, YYEEEE. V dropped 0 bases and J dropped 4 bases, with 14 bases sitting between them. The CDR3 here is CASSLDPGVPYEQYF. The CDR3 coding sequence is TGTGCCAGCAGCTTGGACCCGGGGGTTCCGTACGAGCAGTACTTC.

This clonotype showed up just a few times. A much larger clone sits a single nucleotide away, making a read error possible. The gene calls are TRBV28 and TRBJ1-4; D is uncertain. The CDR3 is 12 residues long. Germline V gene lookup returns CDR1 MDHEN and CDR2 SYDVKM. This chain's CDR3 is CASSFDREELFF. In DNA, the CDR3 is TGTGCCAGCAGTTTCGACCGTGAAGAACTGTTTTTT.

A few counts support this clonotype. V usage is TRBV7-3 and J usage is TRBJ2-7; the D gene is possibly TRBD1 (6 bases). This CDR3 is built from 14 residues. Germline lookup yields CDR1 SGHTA and CDR2 FQGTGA. The V end lost 5 bases, the J end lost 6 bases, and 17 bases lay between the germline ends. CDR3 DNA sequence: TGTGCCAGCAGCGTAATGGGACATGCCTCCGAGCAGTACTTC. This gives the protein CASSVMGHASEQYF.

In its sample, this clonotype was seen many times. The chain carries TRBV10-3 and TRBJ2-3, with 10 bases matching TRBD2. The junction had 9 bases not matched to a gene; V was cut back by 8 bases and J by 4 bases. The germline CDR1 and CDR2 sequences are ENHRY and SYGVKD. CDR3 length: 15 residues. The CDR3 sequence: CAIGTSESGADTQYF. DNA for the CDR3: TGTGCCATCGGGACTAGCGAATCGGGGGCAGATACGCAGTATTTT.

Many counts were recorded for this clonotype. This chain connects TRBV5-1 to TRBJ2-3; TRBD2 matches at 14 bases. V trimming: 4 bases; J trimming: 4 bases; junction bases outside the gene matches: 5. This CDR3 has 16 amino acids. Germline values: CDR1 SGHRS, CDR2 YFSETQ. The CDR3 is CASSPRLAGGSDTQYF. The CDR3 bases are TGCGCCAGCAGCCCGCGACTAGCGGGGGGGTCAGATACGCAGTATTTT.

This chain uses TRBV12-3 or TRBV12-4 with TRBJ1-5; a weak D match, TRBD1 (5 bases). CDR3 length: 19 amino acids. V gave up 4 bases and J gave up 2 bases, with 24 bases separating them. CDR3 amino acids: CASSSSSLEVGDGNQPQHF. The CDR3 DNA sequence: TGTGCCAGCAGTTCCTCCTCCCTGGAGGTGGGGGATGGCAATCAGCCCCAGCATTTT.

V is TRBV7-9 and J is TRBJ2-7; D might be TRBD1 (6 bases). The germline V gene has CDR1 SEHNR and CDR2 FQNEAQ (reference sequence). The CDR3 is 12 amino acids. The V end was cut by 5 bases, the J end by 5 bases, with 10 bases between. The chain's CDR3 is CASSEGQHEQYF. CDR3 DNA: TGTGCCAGCAGCGAGGGACAACACGAGCAGTACTTC.

This clonotype was seen at least ten times. The chain recombines TRBV5-1 with TRBJ2-3; TRBD1 is a possible D gene (6 bases). The CDR3 contains 15 residues. CDR1 and CDR2 from the germline V gene are SGHRS and YFSETQ. V was cut by 2 bases and J by 0 bases, with 10 bases left in between. In DNA, the CDR3 is TGCGCCAGCAGCTTCCGACAGGCTAGCACAGATACGCAGTATTTT. Its protein is CASSFRQASTDTQYF. The full variable domain, rest sourced from reference TRBV5-1 and TRBJ2-3, is KAGVTQTPRYLIKTRGQQVTLSCSPISGHRSVSWYQQTPGQGLQFLFEYFSETQRNKGNFPGRFSGRQFSNSRSEMNVSTLELGDSALYLCASSFRQASTDTQYFGPGTRLTVL.

This clonotype was found many times. The chain combines TRBV12-5 with TRBJ2-6, with D possibly being TRBD1 (5 bases). This CDR3 spans 15 amino acids. The ends were cut back, 2 bases at V and 2 bases at J, with 7 bases in the middle. In germline, CDR1 is LGHNT, CDR2 FRNRAP. The CDR3 is CASGLLGAGANVLTF. DNA for the CDR3: TGTGCTAGTGGTTTGTTAGGGGCTGGGGCCAACGTCCTGACTTTC.

The chain recombines TRBV30 with TRBJ1-1; D may be TRBD1 (5 bases). This CDR3 is built from 15 residues. Between the trimmed V and J ends, which lost 5 bases and 1 base, there was a span of 17 bases. Germline CDR1 is GTSNPN and CDR2 is SVGIG (reference sequence). CDR3 residues: CAWGGSVIQNTEAFF. CDR3 sequence (DNA): TGTGCCTGGGGGGGATCAGTGATTCAGAACACTGAAGCTTTCTTT.

Comments on this clonotype: Just one base apart from a much larger clone, this may be a read error. The chain has TRBV6-2 or TRBV6-3 and TRBJ2-3; TRBD2 might be the D (5 bases). The V gene's germline CDR1 is MNHEY and CDR2 SVGEGT. The CDR3 loop spans 16 amino acids. CDR3 loop: CSSSPEEVLDTDTQYF. For the CDR3, the DNA is TGTTCCAGCAGTCCTGAGGAGGTGTTAGACACAGATACGCAGTATTTT.

This clonotype was found a few times. This chain uses TRBV11-2 with TRBJ1-4; D is uncertain. Trimming cost V 4 bases and J 8 bases, with 11 bases left between them. There are 13 residues in the CDR3. Germline V gene lookup returns CDR1 SGHAT and CDR2 FQNNGV. The CDR3 DNA is TGTGCCAGCAGCTCCTGGACGGGGGAAAAACTGTTTTTT. Its protein is CASSSWTGEKLFF.

This clonotype was observed many times. The chain's CDR3 is CASSPLPDWANVLTF. Here the CDR3 DNA reads TGTGCCAGCAGCCCCCTCCCCGACTGGGCCAACGTCCTGACTTTC. The V and J genes are TRBV5-5 and TRBJ2-6; D unresolved. V was pared by 4 bases and J by 5 bases, with 13 bases between. Germline V lookup: CDR1 SGHKS, CDR2 YYEKEE (reference sequence). The CDR3 is 15 amino acids.

Concerning this clonotype itself: A junction end diverges from the germline sequence, so it may reflect a read error. V gene TRBV7-6 combines with J gene TRBJ2-7, with 7 bases identical to TRBD2. The germline V gene encodes CDR1 SGHVS and CDR2 FNYEAQ. The CDR3 is 12 residues long. This CDR3 is CVSSTGRGEQYF. CDR3 DNA: TGTGTCAGCAGCACGGGGAGGGGCGAGCAGTACTTC.